This paragraph reports one T cell receptor (beta chain). What it binds is unknown. Treatment reported: treatment-naive control, cytoreductive nephrectomy. The patient's renal cell carcinoma had clear cell pathology. Control tumor donors were several females and more than ten males, median age about 50 years. Measured with immunoSEQ multiplex PCR; TCRdb has only the in-frame clones, and not every one. The sample records 13,000 or so clones, roughly 65% being singletons. This specimen belongs to a study of radiation and T cells in renal cell carcinoma. The germline V gene has CDR1 SGHTA and CDR2 FQGNSA. The CDR3 totals 14 residues. The germline V and J ends were trimmed by 4 bases and 0 bases, with 8 bases remaining between them. Broader study findings: Irradiated tumors held more dominant CDR3 motifs than control tumors.

The receptor comes from an elderly woman with renal cell carcinoma. The starting material was tumor tissue, obtained from a patient whose treatment was nephrectomy without radiotherapy. The rearrangement uses TRBV7-2 and TRBJ2-3; D not certain. The CDR3 DNA reads TGTGCCAGCAGCTCCTACGCTAGCACAGATACGCAGTATTTT. As protein: CASSSYASTDTQYF.